This T cell receptor (beta chain) was documented in a study of beta chain features in type 1 diabetes. The study, taken as a whole, reports: Among patients with Type 1 diabetes, TCRB CDR3s were moderately but significantly shorter in every one of the four CD4+ subsets.

Reverse transcribing all isolated RNA meant expressed TCRB transcripts were sequenced. Using immunoSEQ multiplex PCR, the repertoire was profiled, and TCRdb retains in-frame clones only, with some absent. This repertoire shows hundreds of thousands of clones, about an eighth found once; its top ten account for 0.02% to 0.025%. Details on this clone: Antigen: not known.

This CDR3 has 14 residues. V lost 5 bases to trimming and J lost 2 bases; unmatched junction nucleotides: 6. Germline-derived CDR1 and CDR2 are SGHNT and YYREEE (reference sequence). This receptor was taken from a young man with type 1 diabetes. The material sequenced was naive CD4+ T cells from blood. This chain uses TRBV5-4 with TRBJ2-5, with 7 bases that match TRBD2. The CDR3 DNA reads TGTGCCAGCAGGGGGACTATCAGTCAAGAGACCCAGTACTTC. Its translation: CASRGTISQETQYF.